This note documents a single T cell receptor beta chain sequence. Its antigen remains unknown. This specimen comes from a study of cytomegalovirus exposure and HLA in healthy donors. General study results and limits: Reports described diagnosis of cytomegalovirus status by the classifier as highly specific and sensitive. The authors enumerated 164 TCR beta chains as linked to cytomegalovirus. Subsequent analysis of the roughly 120 validation repertoires found a tendency for first-cohort TCR clusters to co-occur.

Libraries were prepared by immunoSEQ multiplex PCR; TCRdb keeps only in-frame clonotypes and omits some of them. Here the sample spans roughly 70,000 clones, around four fifths being singletons. Sequenced sample: PBMCs. The sequence came from a man aged 25-45 years in good health and CMV-seronegative.

CDR3 protein: CASSIASGTSGNEQFF. CDR3 sequence (DNA): TGTGCCAGTAGTATAGCCTCCGGGACTAGCGGGAATGAGCAGTTCTTC. This rearrangement joins TRBV19 to TRBJ2-1; 12 nucleotides align to TRBD2. The CDR3 loop spans 16 amino acids. Looked up from germline, CDR1 is LNHDA and CDR2 is SQIVND (reference sequence). V gave up 1 base and J gave up 7 bases; unmatched junction bases: 5.